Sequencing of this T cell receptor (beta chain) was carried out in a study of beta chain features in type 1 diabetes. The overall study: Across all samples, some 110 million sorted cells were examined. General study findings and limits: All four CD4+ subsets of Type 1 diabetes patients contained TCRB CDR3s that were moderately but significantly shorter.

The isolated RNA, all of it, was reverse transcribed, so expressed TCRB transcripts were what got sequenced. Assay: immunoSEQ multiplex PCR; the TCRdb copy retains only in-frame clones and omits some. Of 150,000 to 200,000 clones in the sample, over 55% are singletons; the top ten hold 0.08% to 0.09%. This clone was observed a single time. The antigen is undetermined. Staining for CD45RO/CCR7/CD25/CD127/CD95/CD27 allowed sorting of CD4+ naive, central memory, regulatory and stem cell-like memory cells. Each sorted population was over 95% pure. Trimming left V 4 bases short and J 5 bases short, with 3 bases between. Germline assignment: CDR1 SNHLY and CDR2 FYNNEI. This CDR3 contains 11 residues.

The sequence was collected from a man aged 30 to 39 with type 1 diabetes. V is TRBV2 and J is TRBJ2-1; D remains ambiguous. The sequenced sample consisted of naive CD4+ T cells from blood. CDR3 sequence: CASSVDNEQFF. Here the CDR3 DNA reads TGTGCCAGCAGTGTGGACAATGAGCAGTTCTTC.